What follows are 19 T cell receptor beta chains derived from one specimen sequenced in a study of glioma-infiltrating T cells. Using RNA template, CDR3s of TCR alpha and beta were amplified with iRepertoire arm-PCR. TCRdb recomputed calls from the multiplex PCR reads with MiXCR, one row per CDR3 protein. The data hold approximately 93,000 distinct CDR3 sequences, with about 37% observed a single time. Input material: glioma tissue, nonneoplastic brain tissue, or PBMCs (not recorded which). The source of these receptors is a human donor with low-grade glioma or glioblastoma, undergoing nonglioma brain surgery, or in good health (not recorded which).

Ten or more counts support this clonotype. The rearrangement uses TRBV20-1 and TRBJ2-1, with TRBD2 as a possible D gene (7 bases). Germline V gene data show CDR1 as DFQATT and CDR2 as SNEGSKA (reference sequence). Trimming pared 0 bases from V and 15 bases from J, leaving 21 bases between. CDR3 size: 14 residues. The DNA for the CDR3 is TGCAGTGCTAGAGATAGGATTAGGGGGGGACTCCCGTTCTTC. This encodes CSARDRIRGGLPFF.

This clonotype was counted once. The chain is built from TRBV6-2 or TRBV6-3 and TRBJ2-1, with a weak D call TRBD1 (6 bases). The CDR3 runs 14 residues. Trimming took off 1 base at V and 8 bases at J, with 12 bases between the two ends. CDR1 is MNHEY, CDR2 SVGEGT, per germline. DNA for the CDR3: TGTGCCAGCAGTTACTTCGGGACATACTATGAGCAGTTCTTC. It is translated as CASSYFGTYYEQFF.

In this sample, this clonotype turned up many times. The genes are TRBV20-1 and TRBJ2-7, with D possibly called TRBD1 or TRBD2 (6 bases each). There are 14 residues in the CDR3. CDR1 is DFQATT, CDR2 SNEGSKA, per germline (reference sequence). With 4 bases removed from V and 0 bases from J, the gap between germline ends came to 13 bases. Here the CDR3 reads CSANLGGGSYEQYF. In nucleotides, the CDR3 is TGCAGTGCTAACCTTGGAGGGGGCTCCTACGAGCAGTACTTC.

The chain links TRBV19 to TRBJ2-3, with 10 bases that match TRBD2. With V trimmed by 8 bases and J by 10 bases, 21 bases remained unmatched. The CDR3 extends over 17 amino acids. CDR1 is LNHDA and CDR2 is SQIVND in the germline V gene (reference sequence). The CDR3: CASGSSSGSRGTDAQYF. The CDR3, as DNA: TGTGCCAGTGGTTCGTCTAGCGGGAGTCGGGGCACGGATGCGCAGTATTTT.

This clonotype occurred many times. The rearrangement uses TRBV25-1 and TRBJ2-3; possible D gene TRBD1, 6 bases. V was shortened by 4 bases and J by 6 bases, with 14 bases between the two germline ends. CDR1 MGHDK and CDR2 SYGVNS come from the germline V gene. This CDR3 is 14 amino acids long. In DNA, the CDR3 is TGTGCCAGCAGTGTACAGGGTTCTGCTGATACGCAGTATTTT. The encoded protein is CASSVQGSADTQYF.

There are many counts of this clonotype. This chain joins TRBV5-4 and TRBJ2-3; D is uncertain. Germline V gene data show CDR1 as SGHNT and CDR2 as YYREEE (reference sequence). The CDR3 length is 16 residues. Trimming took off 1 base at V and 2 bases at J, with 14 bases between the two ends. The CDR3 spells CASSLSGWGNTDTQYF. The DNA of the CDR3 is TGTGCCAGCAGCTTGTCAGGATGGGGAAACACAGATACGCAGTATTTT.

The DNA of the CDR3 is TGTGCCAGCATCGGACACAGCTCCTACGAGCAGTACTTC. Amino acids: CASIGHSSYEQYF. The chain carries TRBV6-1 and TRBJ2-7, with a possible D match to TRBD1 (5 bases). The ends were cut back, 7 bases at V and 0 bases at J, with 10 bases in the middle. Germline V lookup: CDR1 MNHNS, CDR2 SASEGT. The CDR3 is 13 residues long.

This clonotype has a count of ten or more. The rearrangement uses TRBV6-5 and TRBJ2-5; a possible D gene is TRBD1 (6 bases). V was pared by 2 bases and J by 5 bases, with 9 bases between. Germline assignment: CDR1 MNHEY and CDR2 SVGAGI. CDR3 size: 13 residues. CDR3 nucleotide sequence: TGTGCCAGCAGTTACGGGGGCCTGGAGACCCAGTACTTC. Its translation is CASSYGGLETQYF.

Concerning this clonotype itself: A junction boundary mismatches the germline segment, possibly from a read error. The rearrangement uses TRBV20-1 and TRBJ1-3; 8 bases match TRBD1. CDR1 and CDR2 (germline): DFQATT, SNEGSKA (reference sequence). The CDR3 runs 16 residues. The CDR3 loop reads CSAGTTGDLSGNTIRF. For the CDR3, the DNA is TGCAGTGCGGGAACGACAGGGGACCTCTCTGGAAACACCATACGTTTT.

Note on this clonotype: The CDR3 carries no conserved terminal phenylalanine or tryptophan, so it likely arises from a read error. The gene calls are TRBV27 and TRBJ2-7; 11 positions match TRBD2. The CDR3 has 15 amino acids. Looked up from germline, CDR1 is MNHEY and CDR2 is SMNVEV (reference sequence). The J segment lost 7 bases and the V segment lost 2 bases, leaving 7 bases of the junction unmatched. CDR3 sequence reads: CASSLIAGGYNEQYL. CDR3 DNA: TGTGCCAGCAGTTTAATAGCGGGGGGGTACAATGAGCAGTACCTC.

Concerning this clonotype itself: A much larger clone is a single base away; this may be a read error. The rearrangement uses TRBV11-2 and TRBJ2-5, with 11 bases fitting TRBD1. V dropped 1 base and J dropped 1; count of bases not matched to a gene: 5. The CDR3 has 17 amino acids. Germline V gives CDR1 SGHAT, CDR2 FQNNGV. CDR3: CASSLASGTGGQETQYF. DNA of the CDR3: TGTGCCAGCAGCTTAGCTTCTGGGACAGGGGGCCAAGAGACCCAGTACTTC.

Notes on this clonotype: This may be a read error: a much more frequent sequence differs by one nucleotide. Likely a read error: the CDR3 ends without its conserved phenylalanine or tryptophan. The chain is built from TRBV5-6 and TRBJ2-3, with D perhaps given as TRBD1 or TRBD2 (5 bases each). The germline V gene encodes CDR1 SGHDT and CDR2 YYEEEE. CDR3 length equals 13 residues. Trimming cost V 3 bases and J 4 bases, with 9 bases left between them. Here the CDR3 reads CASSWGSADTQYY. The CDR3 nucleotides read TGTGCCAGCAGCTGGGGGTCCGCAGATACGCAGTATTAT.

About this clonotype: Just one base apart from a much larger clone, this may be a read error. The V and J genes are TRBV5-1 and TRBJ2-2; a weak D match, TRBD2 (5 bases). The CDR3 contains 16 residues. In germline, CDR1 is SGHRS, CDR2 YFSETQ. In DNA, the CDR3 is TGCGCCAGCAGCTTGAGGCGGTCACTGAACACCGGGGAGCTGCTTTTT. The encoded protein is CASSLRRSLNTGELLF.

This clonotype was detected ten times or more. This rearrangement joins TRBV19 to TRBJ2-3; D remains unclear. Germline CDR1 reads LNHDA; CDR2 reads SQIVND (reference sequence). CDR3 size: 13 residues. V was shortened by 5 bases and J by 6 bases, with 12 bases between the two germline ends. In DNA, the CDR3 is TGTGCCAGTAGTTTCGGAGATATGGATACGCAGTATTTT. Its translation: CASSFGDMDTQYF.

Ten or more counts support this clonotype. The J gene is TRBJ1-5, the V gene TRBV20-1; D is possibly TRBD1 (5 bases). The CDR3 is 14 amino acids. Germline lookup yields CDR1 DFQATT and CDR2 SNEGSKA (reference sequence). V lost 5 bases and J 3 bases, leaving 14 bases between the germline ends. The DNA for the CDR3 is TGCAGTGCTCCGACGGGGGATTACAATCAGCCCCAGCATTTT. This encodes CSAPTGDYNQPQHF.

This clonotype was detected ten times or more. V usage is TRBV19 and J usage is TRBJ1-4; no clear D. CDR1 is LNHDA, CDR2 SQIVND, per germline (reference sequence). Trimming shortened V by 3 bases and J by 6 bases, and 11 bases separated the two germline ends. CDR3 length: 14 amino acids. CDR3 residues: CASSISHMDEKLFF. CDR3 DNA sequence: TGTGCCAGTAGTATTAGCCATATGGATGAAAAACTGTTTTTT.

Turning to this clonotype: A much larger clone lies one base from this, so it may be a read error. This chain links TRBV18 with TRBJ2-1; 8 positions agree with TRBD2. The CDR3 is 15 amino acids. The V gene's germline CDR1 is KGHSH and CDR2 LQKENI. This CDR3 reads CASPPGLVFYNEQFF. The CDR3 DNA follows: TGTGCCAGCCCACCGGGACTAGTTTTCTACAATGAGCAGTTCTTC.

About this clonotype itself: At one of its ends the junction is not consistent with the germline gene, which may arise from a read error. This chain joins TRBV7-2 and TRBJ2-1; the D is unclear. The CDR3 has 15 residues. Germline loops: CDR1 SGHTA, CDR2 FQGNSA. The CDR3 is CASRSTGVSYSEQFF. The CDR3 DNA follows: TGTGCCAGCAGATCAACGGGTGTTTCCTACAGTGAGCAGTTCTTC.

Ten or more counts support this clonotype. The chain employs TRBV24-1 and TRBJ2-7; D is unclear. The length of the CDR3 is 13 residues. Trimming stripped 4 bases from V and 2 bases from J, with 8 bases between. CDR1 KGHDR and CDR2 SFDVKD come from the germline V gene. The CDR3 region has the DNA TGTGCCACCAGTGACTCCACGCCCTACGAGCAGTACTTC. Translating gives CATSDSTPYEQYF.